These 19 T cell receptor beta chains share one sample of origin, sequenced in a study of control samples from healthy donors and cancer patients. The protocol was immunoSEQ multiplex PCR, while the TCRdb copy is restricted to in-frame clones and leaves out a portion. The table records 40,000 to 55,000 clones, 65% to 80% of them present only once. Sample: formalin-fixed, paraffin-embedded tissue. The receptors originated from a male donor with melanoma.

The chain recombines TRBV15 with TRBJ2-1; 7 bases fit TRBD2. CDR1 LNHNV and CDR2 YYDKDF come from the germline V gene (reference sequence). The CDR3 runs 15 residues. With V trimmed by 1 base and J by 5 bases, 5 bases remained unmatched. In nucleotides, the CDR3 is TGTGCCACCAGCAGAGCGGGAGGCGCGGACAATGAGCAGTTCTTC. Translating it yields CATSRAGGADNEQFF.

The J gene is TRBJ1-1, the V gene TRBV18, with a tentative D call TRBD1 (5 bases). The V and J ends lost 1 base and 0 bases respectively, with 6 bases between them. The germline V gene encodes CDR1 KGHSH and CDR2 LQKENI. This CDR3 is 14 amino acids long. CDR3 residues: CASSPQGMNTEAFF. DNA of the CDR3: TGTGCCAGCTCACCACAGGGGATGAACACTGAAGCTTTCTTT.

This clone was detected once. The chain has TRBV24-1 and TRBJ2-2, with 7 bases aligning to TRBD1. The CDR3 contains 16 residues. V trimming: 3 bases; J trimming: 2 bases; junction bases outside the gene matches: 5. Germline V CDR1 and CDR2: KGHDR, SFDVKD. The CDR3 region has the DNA TGTGCCACCAGTGATCCCGGGACAGCTAACACCGGGGAGCTGTTTTTT. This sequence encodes CATSDPGTANTGELFF.

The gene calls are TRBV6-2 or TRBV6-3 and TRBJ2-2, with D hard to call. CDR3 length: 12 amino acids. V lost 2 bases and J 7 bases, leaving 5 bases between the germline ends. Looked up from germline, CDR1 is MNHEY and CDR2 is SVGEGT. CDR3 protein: CASSYLGGELFF. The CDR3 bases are TGTGCCAGCAGTTACCTGGGCGGGGAGCTGTTTTTT.

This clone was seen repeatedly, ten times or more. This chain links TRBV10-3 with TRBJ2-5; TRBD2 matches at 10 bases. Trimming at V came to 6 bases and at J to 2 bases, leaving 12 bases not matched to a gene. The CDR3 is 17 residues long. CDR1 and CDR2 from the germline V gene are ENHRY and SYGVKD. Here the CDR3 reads CAISPGVWTSGQETQYF. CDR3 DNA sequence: TGTGCCATCAGCCCTGGAGTTTGGACTAGCGGTCAAGAGACCCAGTACTTC.

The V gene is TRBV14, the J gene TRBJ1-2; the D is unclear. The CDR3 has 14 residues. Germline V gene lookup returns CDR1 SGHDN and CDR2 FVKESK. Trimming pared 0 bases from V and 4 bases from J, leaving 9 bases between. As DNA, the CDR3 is TGTGCCAGCAGCCAAGATCCCCGGACCTATGGCTACACCTTC. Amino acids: CASSQDPRTYGYTF.

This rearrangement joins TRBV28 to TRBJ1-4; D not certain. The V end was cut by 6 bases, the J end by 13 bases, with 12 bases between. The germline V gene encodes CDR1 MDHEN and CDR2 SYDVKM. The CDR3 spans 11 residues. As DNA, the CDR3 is TGTGCCAGCAGCCCTGGCGCGAGACTGTTTTTT. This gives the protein CASSPGARLFF.

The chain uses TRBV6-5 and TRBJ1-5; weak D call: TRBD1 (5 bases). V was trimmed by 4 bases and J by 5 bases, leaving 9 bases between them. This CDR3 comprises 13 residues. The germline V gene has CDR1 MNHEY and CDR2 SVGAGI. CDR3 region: CASSSGFDQPQHF. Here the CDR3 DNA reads TGTGCCAGCAGTTCAGGGTTTGATCAGCCCCAGCATTTT.

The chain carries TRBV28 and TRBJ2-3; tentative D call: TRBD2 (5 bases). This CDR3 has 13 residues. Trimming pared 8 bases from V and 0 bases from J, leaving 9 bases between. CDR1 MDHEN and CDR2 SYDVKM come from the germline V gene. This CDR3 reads CASGRASTDTQYF. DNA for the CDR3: TGTGCCAGCGGGCGGGCAAGCACAGATACGCAGTATTTT.

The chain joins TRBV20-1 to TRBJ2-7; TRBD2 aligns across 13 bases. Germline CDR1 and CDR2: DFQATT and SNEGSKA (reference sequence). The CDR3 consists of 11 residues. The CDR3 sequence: CRGTSGNEQYF. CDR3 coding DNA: TGCAGGGGGACTAGCGGGAACGAGCAGTACTTC.

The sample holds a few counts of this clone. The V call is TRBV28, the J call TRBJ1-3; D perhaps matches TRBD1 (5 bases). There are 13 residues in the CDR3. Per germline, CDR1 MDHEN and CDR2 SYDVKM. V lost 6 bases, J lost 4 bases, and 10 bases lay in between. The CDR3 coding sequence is TGTGCCAGCAGGGACTCAGGGGGAAACACCATATATTTT. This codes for CASRDSGGNTIYF.

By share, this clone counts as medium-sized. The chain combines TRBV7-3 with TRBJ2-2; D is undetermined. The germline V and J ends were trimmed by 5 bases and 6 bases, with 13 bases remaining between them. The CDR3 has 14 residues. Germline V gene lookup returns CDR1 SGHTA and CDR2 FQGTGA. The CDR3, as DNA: TGTGCCAGCAGCCCGATGGGTGGGCCCGGGGAGCTGTTTTTT. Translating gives CASSPMGGPGELFF.

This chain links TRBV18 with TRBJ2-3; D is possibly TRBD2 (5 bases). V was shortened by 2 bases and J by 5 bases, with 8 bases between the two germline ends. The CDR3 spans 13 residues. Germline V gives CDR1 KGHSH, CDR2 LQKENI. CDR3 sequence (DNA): TGTGCCAGCTCACCAAGGGAGTTAGATACGCAGTATTTT. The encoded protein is CASSPRELDTQYF.

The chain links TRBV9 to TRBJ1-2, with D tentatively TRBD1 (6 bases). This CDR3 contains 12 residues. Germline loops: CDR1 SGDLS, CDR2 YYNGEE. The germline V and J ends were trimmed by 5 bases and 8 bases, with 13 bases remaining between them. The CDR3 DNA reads TGTGCCAGCAGATCTGGGGGCGCGGGCTACACCTTC. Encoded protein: CASRSGGAGYTF.

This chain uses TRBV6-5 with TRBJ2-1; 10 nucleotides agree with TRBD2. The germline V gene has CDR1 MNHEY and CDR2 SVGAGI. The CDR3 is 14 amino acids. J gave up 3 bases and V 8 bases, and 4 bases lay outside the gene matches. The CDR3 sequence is CASVTSGDYNEQFF. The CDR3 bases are TGTGCCAGCGTTACTAGCGGGGACTACAATGAGCAGTTCTTC.

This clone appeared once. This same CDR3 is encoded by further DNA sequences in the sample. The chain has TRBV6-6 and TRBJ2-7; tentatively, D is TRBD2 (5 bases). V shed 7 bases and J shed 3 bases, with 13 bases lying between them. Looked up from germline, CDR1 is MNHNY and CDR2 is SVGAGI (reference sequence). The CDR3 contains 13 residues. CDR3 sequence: CASTSSGVYEQYF. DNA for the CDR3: TGTGCCAGCACCTCAAGCGGAGTCTACGAGCAGTACTTC.

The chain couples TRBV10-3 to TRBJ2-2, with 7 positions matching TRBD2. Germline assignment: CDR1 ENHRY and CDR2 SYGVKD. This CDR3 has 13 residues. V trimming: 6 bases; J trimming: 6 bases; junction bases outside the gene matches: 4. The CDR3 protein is CAISPRESGELFF. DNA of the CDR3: TGTGCCATCAGCCCGCGGGAGTCCGGGGAGCTGTTTTTT.

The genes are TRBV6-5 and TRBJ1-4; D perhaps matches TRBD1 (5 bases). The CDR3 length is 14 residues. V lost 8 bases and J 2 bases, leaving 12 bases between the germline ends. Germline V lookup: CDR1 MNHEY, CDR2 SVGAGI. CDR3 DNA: TGTGCCAGCTCCGCCGGGACTACTAATGAAAAACTGTTTTTT. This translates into CASSAGTTNEKLFF.

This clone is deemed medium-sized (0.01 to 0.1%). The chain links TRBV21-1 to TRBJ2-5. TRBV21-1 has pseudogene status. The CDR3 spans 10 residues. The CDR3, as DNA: TGTACCCAAGGGCGAGAGACCCAGTACTTC. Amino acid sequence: CTQGRETQYF.